A selection of T cell receptor beta chains follows, all from one sample in a study of OX40 agonist ivuxolimab in advanced cancers. Using immunoSEQ multiplex PCR, the repertoire was profiled, and TCRdb retains in-frame clones only, with some absent. The sample consists of 100,000 to 150,000 clones, 85% to 95% of them appearing once. The sample was CD4+ or CD8+ T cells sorted from blood, taken in a trial of the OX40 agonist ivuxolimab. The origin of the receptors is an adult with an advanced solid tumor such as melanoma, head and neck, liver or kidney cancer. Each CDR3 is given with its conserved first and last residue. A D gene is named only where the DNA matches it firmly. A clone size is listed for some rows: how often the clone was seen (once, few, many), or a class if it is expanded.

DNA: TGTGCCAGCAGTTTCTTCGGAGGGGCGAACACTGAAGCTTTCTTT; CDR3: CASSFFGGANTEAFF; V: TRBV28; size: .; J: TRBJ1-1; D: .
DNA: TGCAGTGCTCAAGACCGCGACGAGCAGTACTTC; CDR3: CSAQDRDEQYF; V: TRBV20-1; size: once; J: TRBJ2-7; D: .
DNA: TGTGCCAGCAGTCTTAAGGACAGATCCTACGAGCAGTACTTC; CDR3: CASSLKDRSYEQYF; V: TRBV27; size: .; J: TRBJ2-7; D: .
DNA: TGTGCCAGCAGCTCTTACGAGCAGTACTTC; CDR3: CASSSYEQYF; V: TRBV5-4; size: .; J: TRBJ2-7; D: .
DNA: TGTGCCAGCAGTTACTCGCACGACCCTAATGGCTACACCTTC; CDR3: CASSYSHDPNGYTF; V: TRBV6-5; size: .; J: TRBJ1-2; D: .
DNA: TGTGCCAGCAGCTCCGGGACAGGGGAAACCAAAAACATTCAGTACTTC; CDR3: CASSSGTGETKNIQYF; V: TRBV5-6; size: .; J: TRBJ2-4; D: TRBD1
DNA: TGTGCCATCGGGATAGCGGGAGGAAATGAGCAGTTCTTC; CDR3: CAIGIAGGNEQFF; V: TRBV10-3; size: .; J: TRBJ2-1; D: TRBD2
DNA: TGTGCCAGCAGTTTACGGGTTCCTAATGAAAAACTGTTTTTT; CDR3: CASSLRVPNEKLFF; V: TRBV28; size: .; J: TRBJ1-4; D: .
DNA: TGTGCCAGCAGCCCCATCCCAGATACGCAGTATTTT; CDR3: CASSPIPDTQYF; V: TRBV7-2; size: .; J: TRBJ2-3; D: .
DNA: TGTGCCAGCAGCTTGGGGGGACTAGCGGAAACAGATACGCAGTATTTT; CDR3: CASSLGGLAETDTQYF; V: TRBV5-8; size: once; J: TRBJ2-3; D: TRBD2
DNA: TGTGCCAGCAGCTTAGCAACCGTTTATTCACCCCTCCACTTT; CDR3: CASSLATVYSPLHF; V: TRBV7-9; size: .; J: TRBJ1-6; D: .
DNA: TGTGCCAGCAGTCCTCCCCTGACAGGCGAGAACTACGAGCAGTACTTC; CDR3: CASSPPLTGENYEQYF; V: TRBV6-6; size: .; J: TRBJ2-7; D: .
DNA: TGTGCCAGCAGTGGAACCGGGACAGGGAGATACGAGCAGTACTTC; CDR3: CASSGTGTGRYEQYF; V: TRBV11-2; size: .; J: TRBJ2-7; D: TRBD1
DNA: TGTGCCAGCAGCCTCGGGACAGCTCAAGAGACCCAGTACTTC; CDR3: CASSLGTAQETQYF; V: TRBV11-2; size: once; J: TRBJ2-5; D: TRBD1
DNA: TGCGCCAGCAGCTTGATATGGCAGGGTCGGGCAACTAATGAAAAACTGTTTTTT; CDR3: CASSLIWQGRATNEKLFF; V: TRBV5-1; size: .; J: TRBJ1-4; D: .
DNA: TGTGCCAGCAGCCAAGACAGGGTTAGTGATGGCTACACCTTC; CDR3: CASSQDRVSDGYTF; V: TRBV4-2; size: once; J: TRBJ1-2; D: .
DNA: TGTGCCAGCTCAGGGGGACTGAGCTATGGCTACACCTTC; CDR3: CASSGGLSYGYTF; V: TRBV18; size: .; J: TRBJ1-2; D: .
DNA: TGCGCCAGCAGCCACCCGGGAGGAGGGAAAAACATTCAGTACTTC; CDR3: CASSHPGGGKNIQYF; V: TRBV4-1; size: .; J: TRBJ2-4; D: TRBD2
DNA: TGCGCCAGCAGCTCCAGGGCGGGGCCCGGGTCCTACAATGAGCAGTTCTTC; CDR3: CASSSRAGPGSYNEQFF; V: TRBV5-1; size: .; J: TRBJ2-1; D: .
DNA: TGTGCCAGCTCCGACCTCCTTTTATCTGGGGCCAACGTCCTGACTTTC; CDR3: CASSDLLLSGANVLTF; V: TRBV18; size: .; J: TRBJ2-6; D: .
DNA: TGCGCCAGCAGCTTGGGCAGCCCCACAGATACGCAGTATTTT; CDR3: CASSLGSPTDTQYF; V: TRBV5-1; size: .; J: TRBJ2-3; D: .
DNA: TGTGCCAGTAGTATAGCTCGGACTCCAACCCTCCACTTT; CDR3: CASSIARTPTLHF; V: TRBV19; size: .; J: TRBJ1-6; D: .
DNA: TGTGCCAGCAGTTACTCGACGGGGGGCGCAGATACGCAGTATTTT; CDR3: CASSYSTGGADTQYF; V: TRBV6-5; size: once; J: TRBJ2-3; D: .
DNA: TGCGCCAGCAGCCCTCAAACAGGGGGCAATCAGCCCCAGCATTTT; CDR3: CASSPQTGGNQPQHF; V: TRBV5-1; size: .; J: TRBJ1-5; D: TRBD1
DNA: TGTGCCAGCAGTTTCAGGGGAGGGGCAGATACGCAGTATTTT; CDR3: CASSFRGGADTQYF; V: TRBV28; size: .; J: TRBJ2-3; D: .
DNA: TGTGCCAGCAGTTTCACCGACAGAAACAATGAGCAGTTCTTC; CDR3: CASSFTDRNNEQFF; V: TRBV6-5; size: .; J: TRBJ2-1; D: .
DNA: TGTGCCAGCAGCTTAGGCTATCTATGGGACAGGGGGTCTACAGATACGCAGTATTTT; CDR3: CASSLGYLWDRGSTDTQYF; V: TRBV7-8; size: .; J: TRBJ2-3; D: TRBD1
DNA: TGTGCCAGCAGCTCGTGGGGCCGTACCTACGAGCAGTACTTC; CDR3: CASSSWGRTYEQYF; V: TRBV7-2; size: .; J: TRBJ2-7; D: .
DNA: TGTGCCAGCAGTTACAGGGGAAGGCTAAGGGGGAATGAGCAGTTCTTC; CDR3: CASSYRGRLRGNEQFF; V: TRBV6-5; size: .; J: TRBJ2-1; D: .
DNA: TGCGCCAGCGGGACAGGGGACTCTGGGGCCAACGTCCTGACTTTC; CDR3: CASGTGDSGANVLTF; V: TRBV5-1; size: .; J: TRBJ2-6; D: TRBD1
DNA: TGCGCCAGCAGCTCTGGACAGTCGTACAATGAGCAGTTCTTC; CDR3: CASSSGQSYNEQFF; V: TRBV5-1; size: .; J: TRBJ2-1; D: .
DNA: TGTGCCACCGGGACTAGCGGCTACGAGCAGTACTTC; CDR3: CATGTSGYEQYF; V: TRBV28; size: .; J: TRBJ2-7; D: TRBD2
DNA: TGTGCCATCAGTGATGACGATAGCAATCAGCCCCAGCATTTT; CDR3: CAISDDDSNQPQHF; V: TRBV6-5; size: .; J: TRBJ1-5; D: .
DNA: TGTGCCAGTAGTATCAGAGAGACCCAGTACTTC; CDR3: CASSIRETQYF; V: TRBV19; size: once; J: TRBJ2-5; D: .
DNA: TGTGCCAGCAGCTTAGCGGGGGCGGGCGTACGGGGAGATACGCAGTATTTT; CDR3: CASSLAGAGVRGDTQYF; V: TRBV7-2; size: .; J: TRBJ2-3; D: .
DNA: TGTGCCAGCTCACTCTCCGTCGGGGAGGCTAACTATGGCTACACCTTC; CDR3: CASSLSVGEANYGYTF; V: TRBV18; size: .; J: TRBJ1-2; D: .
DNA: TGTGCCAGCAGTCACCGGGACAACTACGAGCAGTACTTC; CDR3: CASSHRDNYEQYF; V: TRBV11-2; size: .; J: TRBJ2-7; D: .
DNA: TGTGCCAGCAGCAGCGGGACAGGGGGGAGTCAGCCCCAGCATTTT; CDR3: CASSSGTGGSQPQHF; V: TRBV5-6; size: .; J: TRBJ1-5; D: TRBD1
DNA: TGTGCCAGCAGTTTGGTTCCCCCCAAGGGCTACGAGCAGTACTTC; CDR3: CASSLVPPKGYEQYF; V: TRBV27; size: .; J: TRBJ2-7; D: .
DNA: TGTGCCAGCAGCTTTACCGGGACAGGGGGCTACGAGCAGTACTTC; CDR3: CASSFTGTGGYEQYF; V: TRBV7-2; size: .; J: TRBJ2-7; D: TRBD1
DNA: TGTGCCAGTAGTATAGAGCCGGGACAGGGGACTGAAGCTTTCTTT; CDR3: CASSIEPGQGTEAFF; V: TRBV19; size: .; J: TRBJ1-1; D: TRBD1
DNA: TGTGCCAGCAGCCCACCCCGGAGACAGGGCGTTAATGAAAAACTGTTTTTT; CDR3: CASSPPRRQGVNEKLFF; V: TRBV7-9; size: .; J: TRBJ1-4; D: TRBD1
DNA: TGTGCCAGCAGCTTAGGTGGCGGGGGGCTGGCGTATGGCTACACCTTC; CDR3: CASSLGGGGLAYGYTF; V: TRBV7-9; size: .; J: TRBJ1-2; D: .
DNA: TGTGCCAGCAGCTTAAATTGGCCAGCCTACGAGCAGTACTTC; CDR3: CASSLNWPAYEQYF; V: TRBV7-9; size: .; J: TRBJ2-7; D: .
DNA: TGTGCCAGCAGATCGACAGGGGGCCCCGGGCGGCCCCAGCATTTT; CDR3: CASRSTGGPGRPQHF; V: TRBV6-5; size: .; J: TRBJ1-5; D: TRBD1
DNA: TGTGCCAGCTCGGCCGTGACAGGGAGCACAGATACGCAGTATTTT; CDR3: CASSAVTGSTDTQYF; V: TRBV18; size: .; J: TRBJ2-3; D: TRBD1
DNA: TGCGCCAGCAGCCAATCGGAAGGCACAGATACGCAGTATTTT; CDR3: CASSQSEGTDTQYF; V: TRBV4-1; size: .; J: TRBJ2-3; D: .
DNA: TGTGCCAGCAGCTTGGGACTAGCGGGAGGGCTCAATGAGCAGTTCTTC; CDR3: CASSLGLAGGLNEQFF; V: TRBV5-4; size: .; J: TRBJ2-1; D: TRBD2
DNA: TGTGCCAGTAGTATGCGGACAGAATGGCGGTCCAATTCACCCCTCCACTTT; CDR3: CASSMRTEWRSNSPLHF; V: TRBV19; size: .; J: TRBJ1-6; D: .
DNA: TGTGCCAGCAGCTTAAGGGTCATGAACACTGAAGCTTTCTTT; CDR3: CASSLRVMNTEAFF; V: TRBV7-2; size: .; J: TRBJ1-1; D: .
DNA: TGTGCCAGCAGCTTAGGACAGGACCGTGAAGCTTTCTTT; CDR3: CASSLGQDREAFF; V: TRBV7-9; size: .; J: TRBJ1-1; D: .
DNA: TGTGCCAGCAGCTTGCGGGACAGACCCTCCATAGAGCAGTTCTTC; CDR3: CASSLRDRPSIEQFF; V: TRBV5-4; size: .; J: TRBJ2-1; D: TRBD1
DNA: TGTGCCAGCAGCTTATTGAGCGGAAGCTCTGGAAACACCATATATTTT; CDR3: CASSLLSGSSGNTIYF; V: TRBV5-4; size: .; J: TRBJ1-3; D: .
DNA: TGTACCAGCAGTTTCCTGGGAGCAGATACGCAGTATTTT; CDR3: CTSSFLGADTQYF; V: TRBV27; size: .; J: TRBJ2-3; D: .
DNA: TGTGCCAGCAGCGTAACCTATCGACTAGAACCTAGCACAGATACGCAGTATTTT; CDR3: CASSVTYRLEPSTDTQYF; V: TRBV9; size: .; J: TRBJ2-3; D: .
DNA: TGTGCCAGCAGTGAATGGGAGACCCAGTACTTC; CDR3: CASSEWETQYF; V: TRBV2; size: .; J: TRBJ2-5; D: .
DNA: TGTGCCAGTAGTATAGGGAGGAGCTCTGGAAACACCATATATTTT; CDR3: CASSIGRSSGNTIYF; V: TRBV19; size: .; J: TRBJ1-3; D: .
DNA: TGTGCCAGTAGTACGCGGCAGGTTAACTATGGCTACACCTTC; CDR3: CASSTRQVNYGYTF; V: TRBV19; size: .; J: TRBJ1-2; D: .
DNA: TGTGCCAGCAGTTACGGGGAGGGGCGAGGCTACACCTTC; CDR3: CASSYGEGRGYTF; V: TRBV6-5; size: once; J: TRBJ1-2; D: .